The 17 T cell receptor beta chains in this list originate from one sample, sequenced in a study of human T cells and chemical hapten exposure. TCRdb analysed the RACE reads with MiXCR anew, one entry per CDR3 protein. The data contain about 56,000 distinct CDR3 sequences, approximately 9.3% of them singletons. Specified time point: patch test 1, 2 weeks after DPC sensitization. As to treatment: therapeutic diphenylcyclopropenone sensitization with weekly scalp DPC. The sequencing used whole blood, collected in connection with sensitization to the hapten diphenylcyclopropenone (DPC). The origin of the receptors is a woman between 40 and 55 years old with alopecia areata. Some clones in this sample may be carry-over from other donors' samples.

This clonotype was detected ten times or more. The chain uses TRBV28 and TRBJ1-3; D call uncertain. Germline loops: CDR1 MDHEN, CDR2 SYDVKM. CDR3 size: 14 residues. Trimming pared 1 base from V and 3 bases from J, leaving 7 bases between. The CDR3 reads CASSLSTDGNTIYF. DNA for the CDR3: TGTGCCAGCAGTTTATCGACGGATGGAAACACCATATATTTT.

The J gene is TRBJ2-2, the V gene TRBV19, with TRBD2 as a possible D gene (5 bases). This CDR3 is built from 14 residues. Deletions cut 9 bases from V and 4 bases from J, with 15 bases between. Germline V gene lookup returns CDR1 LNHDA and CDR2 SQIVND (reference sequence). CDR3 sequence reads: CASRPGVGTGELFF. CDR3 DNA sequence: TGTGCCAGCCGCCCCGGGGTGGGCACCGGGGAGCTGTTTTTT.

This clonotype was seen many times. CDR3 sequence reads: CASSNTGTGVNEQYF. DNA for the CDR3: TGTGCCAGCAGTAATACCGGGACAGGGGTCAACGAGCAGTACTTC. The chain combines TRBV6-6 with TRBJ2-7; 10 positions match TRBD1. The CDR3 length is 15 residues. Trimming removed 5 bases from V and 5 bases from J; junction bases left unmatched: 9. Germline V gene sequence: CDR1 MNHNY, CDR2 SVGAGI (reference sequence).

This clonotype has more than one count but fewer than ten. The chain links TRBV7-2 to TRBJ1-1, with D unresolved. Germline V gives CDR1 SGHTA, CDR2 FQGNSA. The V and J ends lost 5 bases and 4 bases respectively, with 17 bases between them. This CDR3 region has 15 residues. The CDR3 region is CASSLYPGSVTEAFF. The CDR3, as DNA: TGTGCCAGCAGCCTGTACCCTGGGAGCGTCACTGAAGCTTTCTTT.

This clonotype was recorded at least ten times. The DNA for the CDR3 is TGTGCCAGCATCGGACAGGGGTTTAGGAATGGCTACACCTTC. It codes for CASIGQGFRNGYTF. The genes are TRBV12-3 or TRBV12-4 and TRBJ1-2; TRBD1 matches 9 bases. CDR3 length equals 14 residues. V was clipped by 7 bases and J by 6 bases; unmatched bases: 9.

The chain employs TRBV20-1 and TRBJ2-6; D uncertain. V was cut by 3 bases and J by 2 bases, with 5 bases left in between. The length of the CDR3 is 13 residues. Per germline, CDR1 DFQATT and CDR2 SNEGSKA (reference sequence). The CDR3 region has the DNA TGCAGTGCTAGCTCCCCTGGGGCCAACGTCCTGACTTTC. This sequence encodes CSASSPGANVLTF.

The table lists this clonotype with a few counts. The rearrangement links TRBV27 to TRBJ1-5; 8 bases are a match to TRBD1. Germline CDR1 reads MNHEY; CDR2 reads SMNVEV (reference sequence). The CDR3 is made up of 15 amino acids. The V segment lost 6 bases and the J segment 0 bases; nucleotides outside the gene matches: 4. The CDR3 is CASRDGQGSNQPQHF. CDR3 bases: TGTGCCAGCAGGGACGGACAGGGTAGCAATCAGCCCCAGCATTTT.

On this clonotype: A much larger clone sits a single nucleotide away, making a read error possible. The V call is TRBV5-5, the J call TRBJ2-1; tentative D call: TRBD2 (5 bases). The germline CDR1 and CDR2 sequences are SGHKS and YYEKEE (reference sequence). This CDR3 is built from 14 residues. CDR3 nucleotide sequence: TGTGTCAGCAGCCTCCGGACTGACTACAATGAGCAGTTCTTC. Its translation is CVSSLRTDYNEQFF. The variable domain in full, with the rest retrieved from reference TRBV5-5 and TRBJ2-1, is DAGVTQSPTHLIKTRGQQVTLRCSPISGHKSVSWYQQVLGQGPQFIFQYYEKEERGRGNFPDRFSARQFPNYSSELNVNALLLGDSALYLCVSSLRTDYNEQFFGPGTRLTVL.

This clonotype was recorded at least ten times. The rearrangement joins TRBV27 to TRBJ1-5; no clear D. The CDR3 extends over 15 amino acids. Per germline, CDR1 MNHEY and CDR2 SMNVEV (reference sequence). V was shortened by 1 base and J by 3 bases, with 10 bases between the two germline ends. The CDR3: CASSLLGRPNQPQHF. Here the CDR3 DNA reads TGTGCCAGCAGTTTATTGGGAAGACCCAATCAGCCCCAGCATTTT.

The rearrangement links TRBV7-9 to TRBJ1-1, with D unresolved. CDR3 length equals 14 residues. Trimming stripped 0 bases from V and 1 base from J, with 6 bases between. CDR1 SEHNR and CDR2 FQNEAQ come from the germline V gene (reference sequence). CDR3 residues: CASSLASGNTEAFF. In DNA form, the CDR3 reads TGTGCCAGCAGCTTAGCGTCAGGGAACACTGAAGCTTTCTTT.

V usage is TRBV29-1 and J usage is TRBJ1-1; no clear D. Trimming pared 5 bases from V and 4 bases from J, leaving 8 bases between. The CDR3 is 11 amino acids. Germline-derived CDR1 and CDR2 are SQVTM and ANQGSEA. The CDR3 here is CSVFEFTEAFF. The CDR3 region has the DNA TGCAGCGTTTTCGAATTCACTGAAGCTTTCTTT. Full variable domain (remainder filled in from reference TRBV29-1 and TRBJ1-1): SAVISQKPSRDICQRGTSLTIQCQVDSQVTMMFWYRQQPGQSLTLIATANQGSEATYESGFVIDKFPISRPNLTFSTLTVSNMSPEDSSIYLCSVFEFTEAFFGQGTRLTVV.

This clonotype occurred many times. V and J are TRBV4-1 and TRBJ2-1; possible D gene TRBD1, 5 bases. Germline CDR1 and CDR2: MGHRA and YSYEKL. CDR3 length: 12 amino acids. Trimming removed 4 bases from V and 10 bases from J, with 11 bases in between. This CDR3 is CASSPTGAEQFF. CDR3 DNA: TGCGCCAGCAGCCCCACAGGAGCCGAGCAGTTCTTC.

The rearrangement links TRBV2 to TRBJ1-5; maybe TRBD1 (6 bases). Germline values: CDR1 SNHLY, CDR2 FYNNEI. The V gene lost 7 bases and the J gene lost 2 bases, with 12 bases spanning the gap. The CDR3 has 14 amino acids. As DNA, the CDR3 is TGTGCCAGCACACTACAGGGAGGCAATCAGCCCCAGCATTTT. This translates into CASTLQGGNQPQHF.

This clonotype was observed many times. The chain carries TRBV6-2 or TRBV6-3 and TRBJ2-1, with TRBD1 matching 10 bases. The V gene end was trimmed by 6 bases and the J gene end by 8 bases; junction bases not matched to a gene: 13. Germline V lookup: CDR1 MNHEY, CDR2 SVGEGT. This CDR3 spans 16 amino acids. Here the CDR3 DNA reads TGTGCCAGCAGCAATCTCCCGGGACAGGGGATAGATGAGCAGTTCTTC. This gives the protein CASSNLPGQGIDEQFF.

This clonotype was found many times. The rearrangement uses TRBV4-1 and TRBJ1-2; no firm D call. Looked up from germline, CDR1 is MGHRA and CDR2 is YSYEKL. The length of the CDR3 is 15 residues. V gave up 1 base and J gave up 0 bases, with 9 bases separating them. In DNA, the CDR3 is TGCGCCAGCAGCCAAGCCCCGATAGCTAACTATGGCTACACCTTC. Protein: CASSQAPIANYGYTF.

In this sample, this clonotype turned up a few times. The chain joins TRBV29-1 to TRBJ1-2; D is unresolved. This CDR3 has 12 residues. Germline loops: CDR1 SQVTM, CDR2 ANQGSEA. V dropped 3 bases and J dropped 5 bases, with 10 bases sitting between them. The DNA of the CDR3 is TGCAGCGTTGAGTTCTCCCCTTATGGCTACACCTTC. Protein sequence: CSVEFSPYGYTF.

This clonotype was detected ten times or more. The gene calls are TRBV6-5 and TRBJ1-4; 9 positions agree with TRBD1. Trimming cost V 9 bases and J 8 bases; bases outside gene matches: 7. Germline CDR1 and CDR2: MNHEY and SVGAGI. The CDR3 covers 13 residues. CDR3 nucleotides: TGTGCCAGTTACGGGACAGGGAGAGAAAAACTGTTTTTT. This encodes CASYGTGREKLFF.